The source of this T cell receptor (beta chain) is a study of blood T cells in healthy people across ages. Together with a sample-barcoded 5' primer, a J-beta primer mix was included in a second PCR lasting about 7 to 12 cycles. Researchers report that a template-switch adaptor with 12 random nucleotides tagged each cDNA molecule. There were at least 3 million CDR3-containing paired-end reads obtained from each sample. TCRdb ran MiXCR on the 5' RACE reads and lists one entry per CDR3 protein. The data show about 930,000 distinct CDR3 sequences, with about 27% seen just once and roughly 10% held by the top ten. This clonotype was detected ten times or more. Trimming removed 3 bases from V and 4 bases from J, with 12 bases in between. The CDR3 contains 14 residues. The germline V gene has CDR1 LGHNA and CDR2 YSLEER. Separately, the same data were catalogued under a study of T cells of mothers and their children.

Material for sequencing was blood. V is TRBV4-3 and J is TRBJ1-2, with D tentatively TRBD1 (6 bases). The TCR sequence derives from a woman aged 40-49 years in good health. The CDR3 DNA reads TGCGCCAGCAGCCATCTGGACAGTCTCTATGGCTACACCTTC. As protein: CASSHLDSLYGYTF.